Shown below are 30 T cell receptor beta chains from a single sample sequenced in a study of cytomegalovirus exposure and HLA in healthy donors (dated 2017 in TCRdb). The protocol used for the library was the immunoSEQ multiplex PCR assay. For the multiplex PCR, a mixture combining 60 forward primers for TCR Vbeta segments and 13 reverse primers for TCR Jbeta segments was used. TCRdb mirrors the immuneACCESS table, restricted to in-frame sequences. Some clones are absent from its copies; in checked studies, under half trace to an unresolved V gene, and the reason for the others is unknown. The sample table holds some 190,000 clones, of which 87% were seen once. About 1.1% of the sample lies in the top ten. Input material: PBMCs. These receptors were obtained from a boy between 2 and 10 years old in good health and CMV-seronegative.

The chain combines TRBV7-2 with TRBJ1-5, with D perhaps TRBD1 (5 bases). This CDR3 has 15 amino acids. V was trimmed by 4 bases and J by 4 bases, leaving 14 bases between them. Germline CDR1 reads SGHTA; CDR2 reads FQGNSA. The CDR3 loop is CASSSWAGLNQPQHF. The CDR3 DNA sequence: TGTGCCAGCAGCTCTTGGGCAGGGCTTAATCAGCCCCAGCATTTT.

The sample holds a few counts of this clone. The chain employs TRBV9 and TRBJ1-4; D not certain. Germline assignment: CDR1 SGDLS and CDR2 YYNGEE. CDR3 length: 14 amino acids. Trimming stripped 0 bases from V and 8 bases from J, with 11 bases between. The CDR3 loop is CASSVDVSNEKLFF. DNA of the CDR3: TGTGCCAGCAGCGTAGATGTTAGTAACGAAAAACTGTTTTTT. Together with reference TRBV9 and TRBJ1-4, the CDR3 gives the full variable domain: DSGVTQTPKHLITATGQRVTLRCSPRSGDLSVYWYQQSLDQGLQFLIQYYNGEERAKGNILERFSAQQFPDLHSELNLSSLELGDSALYFCASSVDVSNEKLFFGSGTQLSVL.

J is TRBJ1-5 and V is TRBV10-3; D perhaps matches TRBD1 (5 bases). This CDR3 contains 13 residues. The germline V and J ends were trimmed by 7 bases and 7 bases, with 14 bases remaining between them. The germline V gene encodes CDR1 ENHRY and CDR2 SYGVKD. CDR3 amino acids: CAINTGVGQPQHF. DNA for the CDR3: TGTGCCATCAACACGGGGGTCGGGCAGCCCCAGCATTTT.

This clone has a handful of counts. The CDR3 coding sequence is TGTGCCAGCAGTTCGGGACAGCAGGATGGGAGTGGGGAGCTGTTTTTT. It encodes CASSSGQQDGSGELFF. The chain combines TRBV28 with TRBJ2-2; 7 positions match TRBD1. Germline V CDR1 and CDR2: MDHEN, SYDVKM. The CDR3 extends over 16 amino acids. The V and J ends lost 4 bases and 8 bases, in that order; junction bases with no gene match: 13.

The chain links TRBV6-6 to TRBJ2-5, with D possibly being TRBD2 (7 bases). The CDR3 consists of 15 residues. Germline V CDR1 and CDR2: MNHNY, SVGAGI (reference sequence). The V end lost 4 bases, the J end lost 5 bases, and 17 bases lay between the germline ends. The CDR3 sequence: CASSFRGAGAETQYF. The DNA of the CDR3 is TGTGCCAGCAGTTTCCGGGGGGCAGGGGCGGAGACCCAGTACTTC.

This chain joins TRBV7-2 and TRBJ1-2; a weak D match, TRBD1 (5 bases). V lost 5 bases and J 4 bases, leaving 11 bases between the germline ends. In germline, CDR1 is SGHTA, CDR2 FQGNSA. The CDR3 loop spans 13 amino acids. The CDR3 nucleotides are TGTGCCAGCAGCGTACAGGTCATCTATGGCTACACCTTC. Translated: CASSVQVIYGYTF.

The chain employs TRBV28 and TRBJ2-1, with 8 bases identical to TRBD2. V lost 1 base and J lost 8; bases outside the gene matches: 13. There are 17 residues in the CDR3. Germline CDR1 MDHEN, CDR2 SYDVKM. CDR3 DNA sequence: TGTGCCAGCAGTTTATATAAGGGGGGACTAGATAAGGATGAGCAGTTCTTC. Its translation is CASSLYKGGLDKDEQFF. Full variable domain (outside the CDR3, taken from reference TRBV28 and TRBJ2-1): DVKVTQSSRYLVKRTGEKVFLECVQDMDHENMFWYRQDPGLGLRLIYFSYDVKMKEKGDIPEGYSVSREKKERFSLILESASTNQTSMYLCASSLYKGGLDKDEQFFGPGTRLTVL.

The CDR3: CASSLRRVASADTQYF. DNA for the CDR3: TGTGCCAGCAGCTTGCGCCGGGTCGCTTCAGCAGATACGCAGTATTTT. The genes are TRBV7-2 and TRBJ2-3; D uncertain. CDR1 SGHTA and CDR2 FQGNSA come from the germline V gene. The length of the CDR3 is 16 residues. V was cut by 3 bases and J by 4 bases, with 17 bases left in between. The full variable domain, rest sourced from reference TRBV7-2 and TRBJ2-3, is GAGVSQSPSNKVTEKGKDVELRCDPISGHTALYWYRQSLGQGLEFLIYFQGNSAPDKSGLPSDRFSAERTGGSVSTLTIQRTQQEDSAVYLCASSLRRVASADTQYFGPGTRLTVL.

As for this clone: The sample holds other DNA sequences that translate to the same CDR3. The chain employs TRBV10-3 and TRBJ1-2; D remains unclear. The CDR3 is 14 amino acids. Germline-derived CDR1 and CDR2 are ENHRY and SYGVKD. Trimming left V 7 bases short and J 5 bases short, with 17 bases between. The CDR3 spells CAIKGRTENYGYTF. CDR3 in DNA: TGTGCCATCAAAGGAAGAACAGAAAATTATGGCTACACCTTC.

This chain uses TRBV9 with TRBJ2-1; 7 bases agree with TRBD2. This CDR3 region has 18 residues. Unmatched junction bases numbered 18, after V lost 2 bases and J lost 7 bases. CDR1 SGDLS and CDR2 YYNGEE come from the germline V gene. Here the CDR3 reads CASSVGLREIGFRNEQFF. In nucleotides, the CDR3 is TGTGCCAGCAGCGTGGGGTTGCGGGAGATCGGGTTTCGGAATGAGCAGTTCTTC.

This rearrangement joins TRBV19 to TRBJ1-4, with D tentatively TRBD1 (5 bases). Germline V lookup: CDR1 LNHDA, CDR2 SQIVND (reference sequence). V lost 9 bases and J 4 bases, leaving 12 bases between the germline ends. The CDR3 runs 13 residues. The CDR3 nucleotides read TGTGCCAGCCGACAGAAACTTAATGAAAAACTGTTTTTT. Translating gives CASRQKLNEKLFF.

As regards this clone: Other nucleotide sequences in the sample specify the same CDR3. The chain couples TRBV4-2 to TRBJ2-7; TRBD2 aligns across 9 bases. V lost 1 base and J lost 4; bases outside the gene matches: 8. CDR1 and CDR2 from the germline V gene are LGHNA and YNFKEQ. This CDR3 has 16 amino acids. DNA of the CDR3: TGTGCCAGCAGCCAAGCGGCCCTAGCGGGATCTTACGAGCAGTACTTC. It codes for CASSQAALAGSYEQYF.

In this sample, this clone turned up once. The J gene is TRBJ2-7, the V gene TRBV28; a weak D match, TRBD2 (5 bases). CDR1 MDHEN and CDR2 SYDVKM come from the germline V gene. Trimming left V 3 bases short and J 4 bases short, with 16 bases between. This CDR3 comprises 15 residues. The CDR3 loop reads CASSFGKGPDYEQYF. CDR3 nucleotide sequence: TGTGCCAGCAGTTTCGGGAAAGGCCCTGATTACGAGCAGTACTTC.

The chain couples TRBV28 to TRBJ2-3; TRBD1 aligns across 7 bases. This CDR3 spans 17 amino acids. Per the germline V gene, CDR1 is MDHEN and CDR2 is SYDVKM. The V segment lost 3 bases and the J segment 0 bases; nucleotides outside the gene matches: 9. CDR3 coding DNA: TGTGCCAGCAGTTTGCCCAGACAGGGTTCTAGCACAGATACGCAGTATTTT. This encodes CASSLPRQGSSTDTQYF.

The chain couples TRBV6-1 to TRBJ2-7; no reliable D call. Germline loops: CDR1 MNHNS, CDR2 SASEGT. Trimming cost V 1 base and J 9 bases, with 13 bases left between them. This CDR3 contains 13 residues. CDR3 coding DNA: TGTGCCAGCAGTGAAGAATTGTATGGGCGGCAGTACTTC. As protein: CASSEELYGRQYF.

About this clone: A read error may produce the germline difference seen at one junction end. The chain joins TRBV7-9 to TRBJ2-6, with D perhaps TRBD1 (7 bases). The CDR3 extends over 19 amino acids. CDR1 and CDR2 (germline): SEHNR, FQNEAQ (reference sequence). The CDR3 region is CSSSFNLRDSVHGANVLTF. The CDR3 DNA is TGTTCCAGCAGCTTCAACCTGCGGGACAGCGTTCATGGGGCCAACGTCCTGACTTTC.

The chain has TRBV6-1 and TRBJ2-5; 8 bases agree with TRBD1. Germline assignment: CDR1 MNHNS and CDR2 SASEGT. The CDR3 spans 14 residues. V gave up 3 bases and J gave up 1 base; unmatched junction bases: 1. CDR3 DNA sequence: TGTGCCAGCAGTGAGGACAGGGTCCAAGAGACCCAGTACTTC. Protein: CASSEDRVQETQYF.

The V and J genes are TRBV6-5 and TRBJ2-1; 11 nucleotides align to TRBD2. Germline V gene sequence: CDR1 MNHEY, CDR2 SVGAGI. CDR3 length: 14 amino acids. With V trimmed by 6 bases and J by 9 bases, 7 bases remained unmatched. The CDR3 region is CASSGLAGGLEQFF. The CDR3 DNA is TGTGCCAGCAGCGGACTAGCGGGTGGGCTTGAGCAGTTCTTC.

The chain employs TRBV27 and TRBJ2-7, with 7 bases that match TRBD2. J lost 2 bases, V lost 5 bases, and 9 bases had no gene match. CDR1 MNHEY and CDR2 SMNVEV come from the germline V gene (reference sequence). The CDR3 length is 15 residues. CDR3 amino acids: CASSRLSSGTYEQYF. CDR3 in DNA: TGTGCCAGCAGTCGTCTGTCTAGCGGTACCTACGAGCAGTACTTC.

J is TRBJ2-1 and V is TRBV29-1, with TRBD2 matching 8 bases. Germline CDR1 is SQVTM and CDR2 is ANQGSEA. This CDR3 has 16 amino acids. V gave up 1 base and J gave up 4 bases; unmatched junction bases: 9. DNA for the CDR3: TGCAGCGTTGAAGGGACCGGGACTAGGCCTTACAATGAGCAGTTCTTC. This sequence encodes CSVEGTGTRPYNEQFF.

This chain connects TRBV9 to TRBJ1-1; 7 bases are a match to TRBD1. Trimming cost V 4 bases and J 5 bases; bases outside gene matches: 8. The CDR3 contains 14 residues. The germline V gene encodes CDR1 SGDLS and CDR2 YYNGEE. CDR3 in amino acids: CASSPKGAGTEAFF. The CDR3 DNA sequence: TGTGCCAGCAGCCCCAAGGGGGCGGGAACTGAAGCTTTCTTT.

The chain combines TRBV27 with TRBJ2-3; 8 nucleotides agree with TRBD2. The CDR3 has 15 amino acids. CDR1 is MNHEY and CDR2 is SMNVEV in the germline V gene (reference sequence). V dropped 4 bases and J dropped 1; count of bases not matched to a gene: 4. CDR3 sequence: CASSSPAGGTDTQYF. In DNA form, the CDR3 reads TGTGCCAGCAGTTCCCCAGCGGGAGGCACAGATACGCAGTATTTT.

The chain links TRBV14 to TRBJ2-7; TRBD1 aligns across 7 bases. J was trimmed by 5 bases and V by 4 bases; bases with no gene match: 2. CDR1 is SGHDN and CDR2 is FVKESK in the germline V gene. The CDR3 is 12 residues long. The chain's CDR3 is CASSPQGNEQYF. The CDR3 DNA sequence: TGTGCCAGCAGCCCACAGGGGAACGAGCAGTACTTC.

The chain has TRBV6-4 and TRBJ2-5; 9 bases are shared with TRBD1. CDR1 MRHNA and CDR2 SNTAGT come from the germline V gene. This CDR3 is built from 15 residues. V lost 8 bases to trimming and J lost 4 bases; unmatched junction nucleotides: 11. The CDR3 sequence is CASPLPGQGGETQYF. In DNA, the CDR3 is TGTGCCAGCCCCCTCCCGGGACAGGGAGGAGAGACCCAGTACTTC.

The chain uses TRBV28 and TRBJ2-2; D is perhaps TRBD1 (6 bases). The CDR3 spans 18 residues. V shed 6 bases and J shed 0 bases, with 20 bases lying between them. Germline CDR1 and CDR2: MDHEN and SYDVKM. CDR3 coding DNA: TGTGCCAGCAGCAGCACTACCGGGACATTCGCGAACACCGGGGAGCTGTTTTTT. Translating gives CASSSTTGTFANTGELFF.

The CDR3 reads CASSDSATGPYGYTF. For the CDR3, the DNA is TGTGCCAGCAGCGACAGCGCGACAGGGCCCTATGGCTACACCTTC. The chain combines TRBV6-1 with TRBJ1-2; 7 bases line up with TRBD1. Germline values: CDR1 MNHNS, CDR2 SASEGT. V shed 6 bases, J shed 4 bases, and the junction held 11 bases outside the gene matches. CDR3 length: 15 amino acids.

In nucleotides, the CDR3 is TGCGCCAGCAGTACGGGGGGCGTCTACAATGAGCAGTTCTTC. This encodes CASSTGGVYNEQFF. The chain combines TRBV10-1 with TRBJ2-1, with D tentatively TRBD2 (7 bases). V lost 5 bases and J lost 3, with 11 bases in between. Germline loops: CDR1 WNHNN, CDR2 SYGVQD (reference sequence). The CDR3 consists of 14 residues.

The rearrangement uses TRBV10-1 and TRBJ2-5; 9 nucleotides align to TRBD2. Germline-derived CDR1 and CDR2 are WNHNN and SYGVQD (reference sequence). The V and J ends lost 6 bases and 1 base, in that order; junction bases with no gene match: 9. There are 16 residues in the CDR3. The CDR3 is CASRPKAGGCQETQYF. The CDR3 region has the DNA TGCGCCAGCAGGCCCAAAGCGGGAGGATGCCAAGAGACCCAGTACTTC.

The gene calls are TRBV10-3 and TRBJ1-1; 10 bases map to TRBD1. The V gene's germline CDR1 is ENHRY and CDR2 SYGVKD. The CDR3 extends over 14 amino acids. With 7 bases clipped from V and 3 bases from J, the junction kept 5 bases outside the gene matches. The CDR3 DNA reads TGTGCCATCATGACCGGGACAGGGGACACTGAAGCTTTCTTT. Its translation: CAIMTGTGDTEAFF.

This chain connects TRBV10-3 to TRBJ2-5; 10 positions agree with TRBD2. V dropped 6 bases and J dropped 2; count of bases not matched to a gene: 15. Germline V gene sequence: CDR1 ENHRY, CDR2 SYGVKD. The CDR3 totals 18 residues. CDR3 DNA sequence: TGTGCCATCAGCGGTAGGCTAGCGGGGGAGAAAAGGCAAGAGACCCAGTACTTC. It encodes CAISGRLAGEKRQETQYF.